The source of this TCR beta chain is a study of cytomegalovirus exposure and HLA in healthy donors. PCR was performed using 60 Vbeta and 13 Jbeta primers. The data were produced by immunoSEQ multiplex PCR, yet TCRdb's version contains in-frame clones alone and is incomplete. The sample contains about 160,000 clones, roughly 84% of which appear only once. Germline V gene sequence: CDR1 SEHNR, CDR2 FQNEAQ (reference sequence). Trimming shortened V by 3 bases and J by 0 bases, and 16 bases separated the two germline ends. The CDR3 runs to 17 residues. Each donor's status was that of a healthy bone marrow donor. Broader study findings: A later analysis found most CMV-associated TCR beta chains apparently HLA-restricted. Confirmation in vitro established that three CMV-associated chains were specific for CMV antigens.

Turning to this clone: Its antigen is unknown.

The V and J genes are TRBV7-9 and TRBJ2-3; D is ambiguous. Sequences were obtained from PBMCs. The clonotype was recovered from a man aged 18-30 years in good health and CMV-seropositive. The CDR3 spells CASSFGRLTLSTDTQYF. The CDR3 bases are TGTGCCAGCAGCTTCGGCAGATTGACACTTAGCACAGATACGCAGTATTTT.